The next 32 T cell receptor beta chains were all read from a single sample in a study of blood T cell repertoires in COVID-19. Assay: immunoSEQ multiplex PCR; the TCRdb copy retains only in-frame clones and omits some. The table has 500,000 to 600,000 clones, less than 90% seen once. Sequencing was carried out using peripheral blood. The receptors derive from a woman aged 45-65 years with COVID-19, enrolled during active disease.

V and J are TRBV25-1 and TRBJ1-2, with D hard to call. CDR1 and CDR2 from the germline V gene are MGHDK and SYGVNS. The CDR3 contains 12 residues. V lost 6 bases to trimming and J lost 4 bases, with 9 bases between them. CDR3 nucleotides: TGTGCCAGCAGGTTAGAGGGCTATGGCTACACCTTC. Protein: CASRLEGYGYTF.

V is TRBV13 and J is TRBJ1-2; TRBD1 matches 11 bases. CDR1 and CDR2 from the germline V gene are PRHDT and FYEKMQ (reference sequence). The junction had 7 bases not matched to a gene; V was cut back by 5 bases and J by 8 bases. The CDR3 is made up of 14 amino acids. The CDR3 DNA reads TGTGCCAGCAGCCCAGGGACAGGGGGAAGGGGCTACACCTTC. Residues: CASSPGTGGRGYTF.

The genes are TRBV5-4 and TRBJ2-3; 8 bases align to TRBD2. The CDR3 extends over 13 amino acids. V shed 4 bases, J shed 5 bases, and the junction held 3 bases outside the gene matches. Germline CDR1 and CDR2: SGHNT and YYREEE (reference sequence). The CDR3 bases are TGTGCCAGCAGCCCGGGGGGGGTAGATACGCAGTATTTT. Translated: CASSPGGVDTQYF.

This clone has only one observation. The V gene is TRBV9, the J gene TRBJ2-3, with 9 bases that match TRBD2. The germline V gene encodes CDR1 SGDLS and CDR2 YYNGEE. The CDR3 is 17 amino acids. With 4 bases clipped from V and 1 base from J, the junction kept 10 bases outside the gene matches. The CDR3 DNA is TGTGCCAGCAGCCCTGAGCGTCGACTAGCGGGCACAGATACGCAGTATTTT. It is translated as CASSPERRLAGTDTQYF.

The chain recombines TRBV23-1 with TRBJ1-5; 7 nucleotides line up with TRBD1. TRBV23-1 is treated as an ORF (open reading frame) with a function not yet certain. The ends lost 3 bases at V and 5 bases at J; junction bases unmatched: 7. The CDR3 is 15 residues long. The CDR3 nucleotides are TGCGCCAGCAGTCAGAGAACCGGGACAGATCAGCCCCAGCATTTT. It yields the protein CASSQRTGTDQPQHF.

The chain is built from TRBV7-2 and TRBJ1-1; 8 bases line up with TRBD1. Germline-derived CDR1 and CDR2 are SGHTA and FQGNSA. Trimming took 5 bases from V and 11 from J; bases not matched to a gene: 7. This CDR3 contains 12 residues. DNA of the CDR3: TGTGCCAGCAGCCCCGGACAGGGTAAGGCTTTCTTT. Translating it yields CASSPGQGKAFF.

The V and J genes are TRBV4-2 and TRBJ2-2; 7 bases are shared with TRBD1. The junction had 2 bases not matched to a gene; V was cut back by 1 base and J by 3 bases. CDR3 size: 15 residues. Germline CDR1 and CDR2: LGHNA and YNFKEQ. CDR3 nucleotide sequence: TGTGCCAGCAGCCAAGGACAGGGCGACACCGGGGAGCTGTTTTTT. Protein sequence: CASSQGQGDTGELFF.

This clone has only one observation. J is TRBJ2-7 and V is TRBV5-1; 8 nucleotides line up with TRBD2. Germline V lookup: CDR1 SGHRS, CDR2 YFSETQ. V lost 1 base, J lost 6 bases, and 12 bases stayed unmatched. The CDR3 has 16 amino acids. The CDR3 sequence is CASSLSSSAGTSEQYF. CDR3 in DNA: TGCGCCAGCAGCTTGAGCTCGAGTGCAGGGACTAGCGAGCAGTACTTC.

The V call is TRBV6-2 or TRBV6-3, the J call TRBJ1-2; D gene ambiguous. The CDR3 is made up of 20 amino acids. The germline CDR1 and CDR2 sequences are MNHEY and SVGEGT. The V gene lost 0 bases and the J gene lost 1 base, with 24 bases spanning the gap. CDR3 bases: TGTGCCAGCAGTTACTCGCGCGGAGTCCGAACACGACCGATTAACTATGGCTACACCTTC. Protein product: CASSYSRGVRTRPINYGYTF.

The CDR3 is CASSLGQGTVTEAFF. CDR3 coding DNA: TGCGCCAGCAGCTTGGGACAGGGGACGGTCACTGAAGCTTTCTTT. The rearrangement uses TRBV5-1 and TRBJ1-1; the match to TRBD1 covers 8 bases. The CDR3 has 15 residues. J gave up 4 bases and V 0 bases, and 5 bases lay outside the gene matches. Germline assignment: CDR1 SGHRS and CDR2 YFSETQ.

The rearrangement uses TRBV5-1 and TRBJ1-1; 8 positions agree with TRBD1. V was clipped by 4 bases and J by 0 bases; unmatched bases: 8. The germline CDR1 and CDR2 sequences are SGHRS and YFSETQ. CDR3 length equals 16 residues. For the CDR3, the DNA is TGCGCCAGCAGCCCTTGGACAGGGACCATGAACACTGAAGCTTTCTTT. Protein: CASSPWTGTMNTEAFF.

The chain links TRBV3-1 (or the pseudogene TRBV3-2) to TRBJ1-1; perhaps TRBD1 as D (6 bases). The CDR3 length is 14 residues. V was clipped by 4 bases and J by 12 bases, with 21 bases between them. The germline gives CDR1 LGHDT, CDR2 YNNKEL (reference sequence). In nucleotides, the CDR3 is TGTGCCAGCAGCCCCCCAAGCCAGGGGTATGTGACTTTCTTT. It is translated as CASSPPSQGYVTFF.

The chain has TRBV12-3 or TRBV12-4 and TRBJ1-5; D is ambiguous. This CDR3 contains 12 residues. V was shortened by 6 bases and J by 7 bases, with 10 bases between the two germline ends. The CDR3 region has the DNA TGTGCCAGCAGCACCCCGCGGCAGCCCCAGCATTTT. As protein: CASSTPRQPQHF.

The rearrangement uses TRBV9 and TRBJ1-4; TRBD1 might be the D (6 bases). Trimming cost V 2 bases and J 7 bases, with 15 bases left between them. Germline V CDR1 and CDR2: SGDLS, YYNGEE. CDR3 size: 15 residues. The CDR3 loop reads CASSVGVTGFEKLFF. The CDR3 DNA reads TGTGCCAGCAGCGTGGGGGTAACAGGGTTTGAAAAACTGTTTTTT.

V usage is TRBV6-1 and J usage is TRBJ1-5; D not certain. CDR3 size: 14 residues. The ends were cut back, 2 bases at V and 6 bases at J, with 11 bases in the middle. Per germline, CDR1 MNHNS and CDR2 SASEGT. The CDR3 region has the DNA TGTGCCAGCAGTGAACAGGCCCTTAGTCAGCCCCAGCATTTT. Its translation is CASSEQALSQPQHF.

The CDR3 here is CASNPGARAYEQYF. The DNA for the CDR3 is TGCGCCAGCAACCCAGGGGCAAGGGCCTACGAGCAGTACTTC. This chain connects TRBV5-1 to TRBJ2-7; D possibly corresponds to TRBD1 (6 bases). CDR1 and CDR2 (germline): SGHRS, YFSETQ. The CDR3 loop spans 14 amino acids. Trimming cost V 6 bases and J 2 bases, with 15 bases left between them.

This sequence joins TRBV28 and TRBJ2-7; TRBD1 matches at 7 bases. The CDR3 is 13 residues long. With V trimmed by 8 bases and J by 1 base, 5 bases remained unmatched. In germline, CDR1 is MDHEN, CDR2 SYDVKM. Written as DNA, the CDR3 is TGTGCCAGCGGGTTGACAGGGTCCTACGAGCAGTACTTC. This translates into CASGLTGSYEQYF.

V gene TRBV19 combines with J gene TRBJ2-3; D unclear. Germline V gene data show CDR1 as LNHDA and CDR2 as SQIVND (reference sequence). Trimming removed 7 bases from V and 3 bases from J, with 14 bases in between. The CDR3 runs to 14 residues. The CDR3 region is CASTEEGTTDTQYF. DNA for the CDR3: TGTGCCAGTACAGAGGAAGGAACGACAGATACGCAGTATTTT.

The chain couples TRBV30 to TRBJ2-7; possible D gene TRBD2, 6 bases. Germline lookup yields CDR1 GTSNPN and CDR2 SVGIG (reference sequence). This CDR3 has 13 residues. Between the trimmed V and J ends, which lost 4 bases and 3 bases, there was a span of 13 bases. CDR3 residues: CAWTRGERYEQYF. In DNA, the CDR3 is TGTGCCTGGACGCGGGGCGAACGCTACGAGCAGTACTTC.

V and J are TRBV12-5 and TRBJ2-1; D is perhaps TRBD2 (7 bases). CDR3 length: 13 amino acids. The germline gives CDR1 LGHNT, CDR2 FRNRAP. V lost 11 bases and J 8 bases, leaving 19 bases between the germline ends. CDR3 sequence (DNA): TGTGCTGGCGGGGAGGGGGGCATATATGAGCAGTTCTTC. Encoded protein: CAGGEGGIYEQFF.

V gene TRBV5-1 combines with J gene TRBJ2-5; no definite D call. In germline, CDR1 is SGHRS, CDR2 YFSETQ. V lost 5 bases and J 1 base, leaving 9 bases between the germline ends. The CDR3 is 13 residues long. CDR3 residues: CASRSRVQETQYF. The CDR3 coding sequence is TGCGCCAGCAGGTCCCGGGTCCAAGAGACCCAGTACTTC. The whole variable domain, remainder taken from reference TRBV5-1 and TRBJ2-5, is KAGVTQTPRYLIKTRGQQVTLSCSPISGHRSVSWYQQTPGQGLQFLFEYFSETQRNKGNFPGRFSGRQFSNSRSEMNVSTLELGDSALYLCASRSRVQETQYFGPGTRLLVL.

J is TRBJ2-3 and V is TRBV4-2; TRBD2 is a possible D gene (5 bases). The CDR3 sequence is 14 residues long. V gave up 1 base and J gave up 2 bases, with 7 bases separating them. Germline CDR1 and CDR2: LGHNA and YNFKEQ. The CDR3: CASSQAGYTDTQYF. CDR3 sequence (DNA): TGTGCCAGCAGCCAAGCGGGGTACACAGATACGCAGTATTTT.

This chain connects TRBV5-1 to TRBJ2-1, with 10 bases matching TRBD1. The CDR3 extends over 16 amino acids. The J segment lost 6 bases and the V segment lost 4 bases, leaving 10 bases of the junction unmatched. The germline V gene has CDR1 SGHRS and CDR2 YFSETQ. The CDR3 DNA follows: TGCGCCAGCAGCGAGACAGGGGGCGCGATCCTCAATGAGCAGTTCTTC. This gives the protein CASSETGGAILNEQFF.

The chain couples TRBV19 to TRBJ1-5, with 8 bases fitting TRBD1. The CDR3 covers 15 residues. Trimming cost V 4 bases and J 3 bases; bases outside gene matches: 5. Germline CDR1 is LNHDA and CDR2 is SQIVND (reference sequence). The CDR3 spells CASSKDRVYNQPQHF. The CDR3 nucleotides are TGTGCCAGTAGTAAGGACAGGGTCTACAATCAGCCCCAGCATTTT.

The chain couples TRBV9 to TRBJ1-3, with TRBD1 matching 7 bases. The CDR3 totals 14 residues. CDR1 is SGDLS and CDR2 is YYNGEE in the germline V gene. V lost 1 base, J lost 4 bases, and 2 bases stayed unmatched. CDR3 nucleotide sequence: TGTGCCAGCAGCGTACAGGGGGGAGGAAACACCATATATTTT. This sequence encodes CASSVQGGGNTIYF. Full variable domain (outside the CDR3, taken from reference TRBV9 and TRBJ1-3): DSGVTQTPKHLITATGQRVTLRCSPRSGDLSVYWYQQSLDQGLQFLIQYYNGEERAKGNILERFSAQQFPDLHSELNLSSLELGDSALYFCASSVQGGGNTIYFGEGSWLTVV.

The V and J genes are TRBV5-1 and TRBJ2-7; TRBD2 agrees at 7 bases. CDR1 is SGHRS and CDR2 is YFSETQ in the germline V gene. The CDR3 contains 15 residues. Germline trimming cut 4 bases from V and 3 bases from J; bases unmatched to any gene: 10. The CDR3: CASSQGNGGFYEQYF. The DNA of the CDR3 is TGCGCCAGCAGCCAGGGTAACGGGGGGTTCTACGAGCAGTACTTC.

The CDR3 coding sequence is TGTGCCAGCAGCCCTAGGGACAGTATGAGGAATGAGCAGTTCTTC. Protein: CASSPRDSMRNEQFF. This chain connects TRBV3-1 (or the pseudogene TRBV3-2) to TRBJ2-1; 7 bases are a match to TRBD1. The V gene end was trimmed by 4 bases and the J gene end by 7 bases; junction bases not matched to a gene: 10. This CDR3 spans 15 amino acids. Germline CDR1 is LGHDT and CDR2 is YNNKEL (reference sequence).

The chain couples TRBV28 to TRBJ1-1; perhaps TRBD1 as D (5 bases). V lost 4 bases, J lost 5 bases, and 17 bases lay in between. This CDR3 has 15 residues. Germline V lookup: CDR1 MDHEN, CDR2 SYDVKM. The CDR3 is CASSSSQGKITEAFF. The CDR3 bases are TGTGCCAGCAGTTCCTCTCAGGGAAAAATAACTGAAGCTTTCTTT.

Comments on this clone: Other DNA sequences in this sample translate to the same CDR3. CDR3 amino acids: CASSLSYEQYF. In nucleotides, the CDR3 is TGTGCCAGCAGCTTGTCTTACGAGCAGTACTTC. J is TRBJ2-7 and V is TRBV13; no definite D call. The CDR3 has 11 amino acids. Germline CDR1 PRHDT, CDR2 FYEKMQ (reference sequence). V lost 3 bases and J 4 bases, leaving 4 bases between the germline ends.

This clone appeared a few times. The chain uses TRBV18 and TRBJ2-5; possible D gene TRBD2, 5 bases. V lost 7 bases to trimming and J lost 3 bases, with 12 bases between them. CDR3 size: 13 residues. The germline CDR1 and CDR2 sequences are KGHSH and LQKENI. This CDR3 reads CASLRGVEETQYF. CDR3 DNA sequence: TGTGCCAGCTTACGGGGAGTAGAAGAGACCCAGTACTTC.

The genes are TRBV11-2 and TRBJ2-7, with 9 positions matching TRBD1. Germline-derived CDR1 and CDR2 are SGHAT and FQNNGV. The V and J ends lost 5 bases and 2 bases, in that order; junction bases with no gene match: 4. This CDR3 spans 14 amino acids. In DNA, the CDR3 is TGTGCCAGCAGCCTTCGGACAGGGGCCTACGAGCAGTACTTC. Translating gives CASSLRTGAYEQYF.

The chain employs TRBV7-2 and TRBJ2-5; possible D gene TRBD1, 5 bases. The CDR3 consists of 17 residues. Deletions cut 3 bases from V and 1 base from J, with 18 bases between. Germline V CDR1 and CDR2: SGHTA, FQGNSA. The CDR3 DNA reads as TGTGCCAGCAGCTTCACCGACAGCAGGGATCCCCAAGAGACCCAGTACTTC. It yields the protein CASSFTDSRDPQETQYF.